Shown below are 10 T cell receptor beta chains from a single sample sequenced in a study of control samples from healthy donors and cancer patients. The protocol was immunoSEQ multiplex PCR, while the TCRdb copy is restricted to in-frame clones and leaves out a portion. This sample yields more than 85,000 clones, of which about nine tenths are seen a single time; approximately 4% belongs to the top ten. Input material: blood. These receptors were obtained from a human donor in good health. The donor label of this sample is uncertain.

The genes are TRBV12-3 or TRBV12-4 and TRBJ2-3; 7 bases fit TRBD1. This CDR3 comprises 12 residues. Trimming cost V 5 bases and J 7 bases; bases outside gene matches: 3. The DNA for the CDR3 is TGTGCCAGCAGTCGACAGGGAAATACGCAGTATTTT. Its translation is CASSRQGNTQYF.

The chain combines TRBV28 with TRBJ1-4, with TRBD1 identical over 7 bases. The germline gives CDR1 MDHEN, CDR2 SYDVKM. With 7 bases clipped from V and 8 bases from J, the junction kept 10 bases outside the gene matches. The CDR3 loop spans 14 amino acids. The CDR3 region is CASTLTGSREKLFF. The CDR3 region has the DNA TGTGCCAGCACCCTGACAGGGTCTAGGGAAAAACTGTTTTTT.

This clone turned up a few times. V and J are TRBV2 and TRBJ1-5; TRBD1 agrees at 12 bases. Germline V gives CDR1 SNHLY, CDR2 FYNNEI. This CDR3 has 15 residues. V shed 8 bases and J 7 bases; nucleotides not matched to a gene: 9. DNA for the CDR3: TGTGCCAGCGCCGGGACAGGGGGCTTCTGGCAGCCCCAGCATTTT. This sequence encodes CASAGTGGFWQPQHF.

CDR3 residues: CASSLQPTEGQTQYF. The CDR3, as DNA: TGTGCCAGCAGCCTACAACCAACGGAGGGTCAGACCCAGTACTTC. J is TRBJ2-5 and V is TRBV3-1 (or the pseudogene TRBV3-2), with D possibly matching TRBD2 (6 bases). Trimming cost V 4 bases and J 6 bases, with 18 bases left between them. This CDR3 comprises 15 residues. Germline CDR1 reads LGHDT; CDR2 reads YNNKEL (reference sequence).

V and J are TRBV18 and TRBJ1-2; 9 bases align to TRBD1. Germline V lookup: CDR1 KGHSH, CDR2 LQKENI. V gave up 3 bases and J gave up 3 bases; unmatched junction bases: 14. The CDR3 is 18 amino acids. The CDR3 sequence: CASSPRSTGGGRHYGYTF. CDR3 nucleotides: TGTGCCAGCTCACCGCGTAGTACAGGGGGCGGCAGGCACTATGGCTACACCTTC.

The rearrangement links TRBV18 to TRBJ1-6; D may be TRBD1 (5 bases). Germline V gives CDR1 KGHSH, CDR2 LQKENI. The V gene lost 2 bases and the J gene lost 7 bases, with 12 bases spanning the gap. This CDR3 comprises 15 residues. The CDR3 loop reads CASSPDGGRNSPLHF. The CDR3 DNA follows: TGTGCCAGCTCACCAGACGGGGGTAGGAATTCACCCCTCCACTTT.

J is TRBJ2-1 and V is TRBV6-5; 13 positions agree with TRBD2. The V gene end was trimmed by 7 bases and the J gene end by 7 bases; junction bases not matched to a gene: 7. CDR1 is MNHEY and CDR2 is SVGAGI in the germline V gene. The CDR3 is 15 amino acids. CDR3 coding DNA: TGTGCCAGCACCCCGACTAGCGGGGGGCGGAATGAGCAGTTCTTC. Its translation is CASTPTSGGRNEQFF.

The chain recombines TRBV6-6 with TRBJ1-4; D remains unclear. V was clipped by 11 bases and J by 0 bases, with 10 bases between them. Germline V lookup: CDR1 MNHNY, CDR2 SVGAGI (reference sequence). The CDR3 spans 13 residues. The CDR3 coding sequence is TGTGCCTCTGTCCGTGCAACTAATGAAAAACTGTTTTTT. Encoded protein: CASVRATNEKLFF.

The rearrangement joins TRBV18 to TRBJ2-7; D is possibly TRBD1 or TRBD2 (5 bases each). Germline values: CDR1 KGHSH, CDR2 LQKENI. Trimming shortened V by 3 bases and J by 2 bases, and 11 bases separated the two germline ends. This CDR3 comprises 14 residues. CDR3: CASSPGRGAYEQYF. The CDR3 DNA follows: TGTGCCAGCTCACCGGGCCGGGGCGCCTACGAGCAGTACTTC.

J is TRBJ2-5 and V is TRBV7-6; D is undetermined. V gave up 5 bases and J gave up 4 bases, with 8 bases separating them. The length of the CDR3 is 12 residues. The germline V gene has CDR1 SGHVS and CDR2 FNYEAQ. The DNA of the CDR3 is TGTGCCAGCAGCAGGGCAGGAGAGACCCAGTACTTC. Amino acids: CASSRAGETQYF.